Each of the 16 T cell receptor beta chains below was sequenced from the same sample in a study of T cells in Graves' hyperthyroidism and ophthalmopathy. Amplification of TCR beta CDR3 regions was performed using RNA transcripts as template. HTBI primers were employed in a first-round RT-PCR of the TCR CDR3. TCRdb ran MiXCR on the multiplex PCR reads and lists one entry per CDR3 protein. The sample shows about 59,000 distinct CDR3 sequences, roughly 50% of them seen only once. Specimen: blood. The source is a woman aged 55 to 70 with Graves' ophthalmopathy.

The chain recombines TRBV20-1 with TRBJ2-7; 7 bases align to TRBD1. The germline V gene has CDR1 DFQATT and CDR2 SNEGSKA (reference sequence). The CDR3 sequence is 18 residues long. V was pared by 5 bases and J by 3 bases, with 22 bases of the junction left unmatched. For the CDR3, the DNA is TGCAGTGCTCTCTACAGGGGTCGGGTGTCAACGCTGATCTACGAGCAGTACGTC. It encodes CSALYRGRVSTLIYEQYV.

This clonotype is a singleton in its sample. The chain links TRBV10-3 to TRBJ2-2, with 12 bases matching TRBD2. Germline-derived CDR1 and CDR2 are ENHRY and SYGVKD. The CDR3 covers 16 residues. The J segment lost 6 bases and the V segment lost 3 bases, leaving 5 bases of the junction unmatched. CDR3 protein: CAISDTTSGRAGELFF. CDR3 DNA sequence: TGTGCCATCAGTGATACGACTAGCGGGAGAGCCGGGGAGCTGTTTTTT.

This clonotype was seen at least ten times. The chain joins TRBV11-2 to TRBJ1-4, with 10 bases fitting TRBD1. Germline assignment: CDR1 SGHAT and CDR2 FQNNGV. V trimming: 4 bases; J trimming: 8 bases; junction bases outside the gene matches: 7. The CDR3 is 15 amino acids. CDR3 residues: CASSYGQGGSEKLFF. The CDR3 DNA sequence: TGTGCCAGCAGCTACGGACAGGGGGGATCGGAAAAACTGTTTTTT. Using reference TRBV11-2 and TRBJ1-4 for the parts outside the CDR3, the full variable domain is EAGVAQSPRYKIIEKRQSVAFWCNPISGHATLYWYQQILGQGPKLLIQFQNNGVVDDSQLPKDRFSAERLKGVDSTLKIQPAKLEDSAVYLCASSYGQGGSEKLFFGSGTQLSVL.

V and J are TRBV10-3 and TRBJ1-2; D is undetermined. The CDR3 length is 10 residues. Trimming stripped 3 bases from V and 8 bases from J, with 4 bases between. The V gene's germline CDR1 is ENHRY and CDR2 SYGVKD. DNA for the CDR3: TGTGCCATCAGTGATTGGGGCTACACCTTC. Amino acids: CAISDWGYTF.

Here the CDR3 DNA reads TGTGCCAGCAGCTTGAGGGTAGGTTCCTACGAGCAGTACTTC. Translation: CASSLRVGSYEQYF. The chain combines TRBV5-6 with TRBJ2-7; D unclear. The CDR3 totals 14 residues. Per germline, CDR1 SGHDT and CDR2 YYEEEE. Trimming left V 1 base short and J 1 base short, with 9 bases between.

The chain combines TRBV20-1 with TRBJ1-1; 9 bases match TRBD1. The CDR3 is 14 amino acids. V shed 2 bases, J shed 4 bases, and the junction held 5 bases outside the gene matches. In germline, CDR1 is DFQATT, CDR2 SNEGSKA (reference sequence). CDR3 DNA: TGCAGTGCTAGACCAGAGACAGGGGGCACTGAAGCTTTCTTT. Residues: CSARPETGGTEAFF.

V and J are TRBV7-9 and TRBJ2-5; tentatively, D is TRBD2 (5 bases). The germline gives CDR1 SEHNR, CDR2 FQNEAQ (reference sequence). The CDR3 spans 15 residues. V was pared by 1 base and J by 5 bases, with 14 bases between. The CDR3 sequence: CASSLGTGNVETQYF. As DNA, the CDR3 is TGTGCCAGCAGCTTAGGGACGGGGAATGTGGAGACCCAGTACTTC.

V usage is TRBV15 and J usage is TRBJ1-3; TRBD1 aligns across 10 bases. The J segment lost 3 bases and the V segment lost 4 bases, leaving 9 bases of the junction unmatched. Germline V gene sequence: CDR1 LNHNV, CDR2 YYDKDF (reference sequence). CDR3 length: 17 amino acids. The CDR3, as DNA: TGTGCCACCAGCATACCGTCCGGGACAGGGGTTGGAAACACCATATATTTT. Residues: CATSIPSGTGVGNTIYF.

By sample share, this clonotype is medium-sized (0.01 to 0.1%). This chain connects TRBV19 to TRBJ2-7, with TRBD1 identical over 9 bases. V was clipped by 10 bases and J by 0 bases; unmatched bases: 7. The CDR3 runs 14 residues. Per germline, CDR1 LNHDA and CDR2 SQIVND (reference sequence). CDR3 sequence reads: CATTGTGSSYEQYF. CDR3 sequence (DNA): TGTGCCACCACAGGGACAGGGAGCTCCTACGAGCAGTACTTC.

This sequence joins TRBV19 and TRBJ1-2, with no clear D. The CDR3 runs 13 residues. Germline CDR1 reads LNHDA; CDR2 reads SQIVND (reference sequence). Trimming shortened V by 11 bases and J by 2 bases, and 15 bases separated the two germline ends. The DNA of the CDR3 is TGTGCCGGTCTATGGCGCGGAAACTATGGCTACACCTTC. This gives the protein CAGLWRGNYGYTF. Full variable domain (missing parts from reference TRBV19 and TRBJ1-2): DGGITQSPKYLFRKEGQNVTLSCEQNLNHDAMYWYRQDPGQGLRLIYYSQIVNDFQKGDIAEGYSVSREKKESFPLTVTSAQKNPTAFYLCAGLWRGNYGYTFGSGTRLTVV.

Concerning this clonotype itself: The conserved final phenylalanine or tryptophan is absent from the CDR3, which likely points to a read error. This rearrangement joins TRBV9 to TRBJ2-3, with 7 bases that match TRBD2. Per germline, CDR1 SGDLS and CDR2 YYNGEE. The CDR3 length is 14 residues. The CDR3 is CASSGTRLTVTQYY. The CDR3 region has the DNA TGTGCCAGCAGCGGGACTAGGCTTACAGTTACGCAGTATTAT.

Notes on this clonotype: Since no conserved phenylalanine or tryptophan closes the CDR3, a read error is the likely cause. The chain links TRBV13 to TRBJ1-3, with a possible D match to TRBD1 (5 bases). The length of the CDR3 is 16 residues. The V and J ends lost 3 bases and 0 bases respectively, with 12 bases between them. Germline assignment: CDR1 PRHDT and CDR2 FYEKMQ (reference sequence). The CDR3 region has the DNA TGTGCCAGCAGCTTGGAGGGACCCTACTCTGGAAACACCATATATTCT. Translation: CASSLEGPYSGNTIYS.

This clonotype was seen just once. The CDR3: CASSVLAGSSNEQFF. In DNA form, the CDR3 reads TGTGCCAGCAGCGTACTAGCGGGGTCCAGCAATGAGCAGTTCTTC. The chain employs TRBV5-5 and TRBJ2-1, with 10 positions matching TRBD2. CDR3 length: 15 residues. Trimming took 4 bases from V and 6 from J; bases not matched to a gene: 7. CDR1 SGHKS and CDR2 YYEKEE come from the germline V gene (reference sequence).

About this clonotype: No conserved phenylalanine or tryptophan ends this CDR3, so it is likely a read error. No DNA is shown, since the ends of the CDR3 on it are uncertain; the CDR3 is the one TCRdb lists. J is TRBJ1-1 and V is TRBV7-9; TRBD1, as called in the table, went unchecked against the DNA. Germline V gene data show CDR1 as SEHNR and CDR2 as FQNEAQ (reference sequence). The CDR3 has 12 amino acids, counting both end residues. The CDR3 spells CASSGPGGEALL.

With respect to this clonotype: Since no conserved phenylalanine or tryptophan closes the CDR3, a read error is the likely cause. The limits of the CDR3 on the DNA are not certain, so only TCRdb's listed CDR3 is given. The rearrangement uses TRBV7-7 and TRBJ1-1. The V gene's germline CDR1 is SSHAT and CDR2 FNYEAQ (reference sequence). The CDR3 numbers 9 amino acids, ends counted. CDR3 loop: CASSLVLAG.

V is TRBV5-1 and J is TRBJ1-3, with a possible D match to TRBD1 (5 bases). Trimming removed 3 bases from V and 4 bases from J, with 17 bases in between. Germline V gene data show CDR1 as SGHRS and CDR2 as YFSETQ. The CDR3 has 16 residues. CDR3 sequence (DNA): TGCGCCAGCAGCTCGAGGGGAATAGCGGCCGGAAACACCATATATTTT. As protein: CASSSRGIAAGNTIYF.